The entry that follows covers one T cell receptor beta chain sequence. The antigen is undetermined. The sample belongs to a study of T cell responses to AZD1222 COVID-19 vaccine. Findings of the study overall: Within unmutated variant regions lay the reported targets of nearly half of spike-specific TCRs.

The length of the CDR3 is 16 residues. The ends were cut back, 2 bases at V and 4 bases at J, with 15 bases in the middle. The V gene's germline CDR1 is MGHRA and CDR2 YSYEKL. The assay was immunoSEQ multiplex PCR, and TCRdb's table has in-frame clones only and misses some. This sample has around 110,000 clones; approximately 90% occur once, and the top ten carry around 1.5%. The sequence was obtained from an adult who received the AZD1222 COVID-19 vaccine. The source was peripheral blood, collected 28 days after the second AZD1222 dose. The chain is built from TRBV4-1 and TRBJ2-1, with D unclear. CDR3 sequence reads: CASSQLFAGDYNEQFF. The CDR3 bases are TGCGCCAGCAGCCAATTGTTTGCAGGAGATTACAATGAGCAGTTCTTC.